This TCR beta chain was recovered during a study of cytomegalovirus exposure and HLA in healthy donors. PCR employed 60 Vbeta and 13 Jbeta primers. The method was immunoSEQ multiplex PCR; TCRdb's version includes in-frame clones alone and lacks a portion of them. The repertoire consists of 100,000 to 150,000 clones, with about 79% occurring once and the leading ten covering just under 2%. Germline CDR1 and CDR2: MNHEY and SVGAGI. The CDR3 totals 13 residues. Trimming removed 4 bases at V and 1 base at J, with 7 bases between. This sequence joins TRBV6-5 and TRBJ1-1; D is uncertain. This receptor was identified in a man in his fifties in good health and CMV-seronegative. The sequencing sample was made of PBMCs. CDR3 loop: CASSLTPNTEAFF. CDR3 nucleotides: TGTGCCAGCAGTTTAACACCGAACACTGAAGCTTTCTTT.